The 3 T cell receptor beta chains below were found in one sample sequenced in a study of tumor-infiltrating lymphocytes in oesophageal squamous cell carcinoma. TCRdb re-called the PCR reads with MiXCR, one entry per CDR3 protein. Of approximately 18,000 distinct CDR3 sequences in the sample, approximately 39% were seen once. Sequenced input: normal esophageal tissue next to the tumor. All receptors derive from a female donor with esophageal squamous cell carcinoma.

This clonotype was counted between two and nine times. This chain joins TRBV28 and TRBJ2-3; 14 bases align to TRBD2. CDR1 MDHEN and CDR2 SYDVKM come from the germline V gene. This CDR3 contains 16 residues. J was trimmed by 4 bases and V by 4 bases; bases with no gene match: 4. Here the CDR3 reads CASSSTSGREADTQYF. The CDR3 DNA follows: TGTGCCAGCAGTTCGACTAGCGGGAGGGAGGCAGATACGCAGTATTTT.

The V and J genes are TRBV20-1 and TRBJ2-7; 8 nucleotides line up with TRBD2. The trim removed 6 bases at V and 11 bases at J, leaving 15 bases unmatched. The CDR3 is 13 residues long. Germline assignment: CDR1 DFQATT and CDR2 SNEGSKA (reference sequence). CDR3 loop: CSATGGRVRYEYF. CDR3 bases: TGCAGTGCCACGGGGGGGCGGGTGAGATACGAGTACTTC.

This clonotype was seen ten or more times. This chain uses TRBV27 with TRBJ2-7; 9 nucleotides agree with TRBD1. There are 16 residues in the CDR3. Losses at the gene ends were 8 bases for V and 3 bases for J; bases not matched to a gene: 14. Germline V lookup: CDR1 MNHEY, CDR2 SMNVEV (reference sequence). The CDR3 nucleotides read TGTGCCAGCCGCATTTCCTCGACAGGGGGAGGCTACGAGCAGTACTTC. Protein product: CASRISSTGGGYEQYF.